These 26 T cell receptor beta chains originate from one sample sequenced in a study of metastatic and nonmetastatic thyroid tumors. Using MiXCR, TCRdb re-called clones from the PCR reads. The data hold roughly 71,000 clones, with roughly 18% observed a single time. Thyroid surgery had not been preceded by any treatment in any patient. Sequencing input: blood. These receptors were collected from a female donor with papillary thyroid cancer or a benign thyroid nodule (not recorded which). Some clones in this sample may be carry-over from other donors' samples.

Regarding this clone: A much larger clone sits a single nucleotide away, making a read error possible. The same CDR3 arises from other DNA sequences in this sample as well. The CDR3, as DNA: TGCGCCAGCAGTGAGGGAGAGACCCAGTACTTC. Translation gives CASSEGETQYF. The chain combines TRBV25-1 with TRBJ2-5, with D tentatively TRBD2 (5 bases). CDR3 length equals 11 residues. Germline V CDR1 and CDR2: MGHDK, SYGVNS.

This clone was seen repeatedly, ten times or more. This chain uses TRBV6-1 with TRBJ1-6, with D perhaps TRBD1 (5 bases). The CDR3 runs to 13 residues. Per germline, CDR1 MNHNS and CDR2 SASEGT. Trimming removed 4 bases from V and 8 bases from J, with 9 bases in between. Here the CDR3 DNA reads TGTGCCAGCAGTGGCGGGGGTGATTCACCCCTCCACTTT. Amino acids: CASSGGGDSPLHF.

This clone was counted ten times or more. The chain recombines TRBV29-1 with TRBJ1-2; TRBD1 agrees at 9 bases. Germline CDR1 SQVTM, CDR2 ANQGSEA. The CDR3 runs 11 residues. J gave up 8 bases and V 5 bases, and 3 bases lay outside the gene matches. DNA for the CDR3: TGCAGCGTTCGGACAGGGGAAGGCTACACCTTC. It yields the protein CSVRTGEGYTF.

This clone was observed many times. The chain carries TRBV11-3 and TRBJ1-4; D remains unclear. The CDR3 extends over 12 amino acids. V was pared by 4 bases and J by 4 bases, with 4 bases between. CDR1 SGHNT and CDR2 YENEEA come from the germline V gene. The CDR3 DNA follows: TGTGCCAGCAGCTATCTTAATGAAAAACTGTTTTTT. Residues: CASSYLNEKLFF.

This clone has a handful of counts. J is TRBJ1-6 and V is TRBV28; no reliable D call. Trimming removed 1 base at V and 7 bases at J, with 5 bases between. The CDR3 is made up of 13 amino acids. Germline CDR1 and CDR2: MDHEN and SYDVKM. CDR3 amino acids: CASSLLLNSPLHF. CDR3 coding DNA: TGTGCCAGCAGTTTATTACTGAATTCACCCCTCCACTTT. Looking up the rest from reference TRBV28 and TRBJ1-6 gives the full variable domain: DVKVTQSSRYLVKRTGEKVFLECVQDMDHENMFWYRQDPGLGLRLIYFSYDVKMKEKGDIPEGYSVSREKKERFSLILESASTNQTSMYLCASSLLLNSPLHFGNGTRLTVT.

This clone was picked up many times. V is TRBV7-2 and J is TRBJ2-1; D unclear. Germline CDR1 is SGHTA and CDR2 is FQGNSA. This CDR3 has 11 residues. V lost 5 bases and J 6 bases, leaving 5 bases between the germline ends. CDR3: CASSISNEQFF. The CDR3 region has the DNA TGTGCCAGCAGCATCAGCAATGAGCAGTTCTTC.

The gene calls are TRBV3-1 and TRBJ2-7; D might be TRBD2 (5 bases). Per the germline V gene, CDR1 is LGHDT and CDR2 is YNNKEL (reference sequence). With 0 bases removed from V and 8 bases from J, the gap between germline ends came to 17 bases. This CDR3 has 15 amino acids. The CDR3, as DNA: TGTGCCAGCAGCCAAGATCCCCGGGAACTAAGGAAGCAGTACTTC. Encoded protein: CASSQDPRELRKQYF.

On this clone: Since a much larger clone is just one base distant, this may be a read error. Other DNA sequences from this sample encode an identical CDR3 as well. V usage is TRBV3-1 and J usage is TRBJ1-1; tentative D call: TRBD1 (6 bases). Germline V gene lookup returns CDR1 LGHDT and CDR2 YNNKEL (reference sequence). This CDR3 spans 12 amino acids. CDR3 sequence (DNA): TGTGCCAGCAGCCACAGGGACACCGAAGCTTTCTTT. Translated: CASSHRDTEAFF.

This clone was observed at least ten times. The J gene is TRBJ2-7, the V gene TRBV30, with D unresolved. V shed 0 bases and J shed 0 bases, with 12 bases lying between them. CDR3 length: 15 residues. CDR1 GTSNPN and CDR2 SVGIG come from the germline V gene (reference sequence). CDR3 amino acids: CAWSVRPGSSYEQYF. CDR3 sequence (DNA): TGTGCCTGGAGTGTACGCCCCGGCAGCTCCTACGAGCAGTACTTC.

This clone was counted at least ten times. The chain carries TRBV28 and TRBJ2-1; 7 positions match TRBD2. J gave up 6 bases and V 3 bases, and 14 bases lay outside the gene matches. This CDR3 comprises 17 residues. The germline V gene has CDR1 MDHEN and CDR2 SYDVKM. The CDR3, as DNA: TGTGCCAGCAGTTTGCCCCCATGGTGGGAGGGCGGCAATGAGCAGTTCTTC. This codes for CASSLPPWWEGGNEQFF.

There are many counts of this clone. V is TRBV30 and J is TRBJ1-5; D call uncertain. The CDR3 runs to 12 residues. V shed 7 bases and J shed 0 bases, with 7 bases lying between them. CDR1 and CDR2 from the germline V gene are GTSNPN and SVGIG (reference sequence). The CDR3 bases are TGTGCCTACAGCGTTAGCAATCAGCCCCAGCATTTT. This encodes CAYSVSNQPQHF.

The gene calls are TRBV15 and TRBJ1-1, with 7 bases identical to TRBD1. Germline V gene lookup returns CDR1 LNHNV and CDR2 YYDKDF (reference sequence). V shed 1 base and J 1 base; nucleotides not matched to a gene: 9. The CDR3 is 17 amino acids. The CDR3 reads CATSRGSIGQANTEAFF. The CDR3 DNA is TGTGCCACCAGCAGAGGTTCCATCGGACAGGCGAACACTGAAGCTTTCTTT.

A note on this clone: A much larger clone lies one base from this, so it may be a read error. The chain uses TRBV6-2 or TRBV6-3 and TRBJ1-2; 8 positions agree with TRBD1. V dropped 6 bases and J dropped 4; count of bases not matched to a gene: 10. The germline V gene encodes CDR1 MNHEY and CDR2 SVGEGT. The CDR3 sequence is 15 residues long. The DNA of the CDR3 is TGTGCCAGCAGGCGGGTACAGGGGGAACTCTATGGCTACACCTTC. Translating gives CASRRVQGELYGYTF.

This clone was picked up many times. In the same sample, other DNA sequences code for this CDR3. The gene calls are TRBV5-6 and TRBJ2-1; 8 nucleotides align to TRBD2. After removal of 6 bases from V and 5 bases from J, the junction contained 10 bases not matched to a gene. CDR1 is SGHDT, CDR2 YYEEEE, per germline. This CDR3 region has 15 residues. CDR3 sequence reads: CASKKFGTRNNEQFF. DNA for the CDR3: TGTGCCAGCAAAAAGTTTGGGACTAGAAACAATGAGCAGTTCTTC. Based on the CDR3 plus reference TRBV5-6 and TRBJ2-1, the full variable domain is DAGVTQSPTHLIKTRGQQVTLRCSPKSGHDTVSWYQQALGQGPQFIFQYYEEEERQRGNFPDRFSGHQFPNYSSELNVNALLLGDSALYLCASKKFGTRNNEQFFGPGTRLTVL.

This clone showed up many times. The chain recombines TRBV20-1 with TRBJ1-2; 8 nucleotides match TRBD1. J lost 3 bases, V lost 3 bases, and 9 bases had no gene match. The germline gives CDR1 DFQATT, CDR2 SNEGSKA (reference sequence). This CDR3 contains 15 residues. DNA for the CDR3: TGCAGTGCTAGTAGTCTTCGGACAGGGTACTATGGCTACACCTTC. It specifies CSASSLRTGYYGYTF.

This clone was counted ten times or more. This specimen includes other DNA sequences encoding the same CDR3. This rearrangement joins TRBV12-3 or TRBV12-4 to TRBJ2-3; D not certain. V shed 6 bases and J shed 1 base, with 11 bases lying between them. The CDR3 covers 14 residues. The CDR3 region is CASSLLRGTDTQYF. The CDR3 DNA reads TGTGCCAGCAGCCTCTTAAGGGGCACAGATACGCAGTATTTT.

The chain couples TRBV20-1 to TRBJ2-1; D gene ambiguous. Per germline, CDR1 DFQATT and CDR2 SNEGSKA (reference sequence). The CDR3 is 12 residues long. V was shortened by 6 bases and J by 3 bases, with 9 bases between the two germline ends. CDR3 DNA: TGCAGTGCAGAAAAAGGCTACAATGAGCAGTTCTTC. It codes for CSAEKGYNEQFF.

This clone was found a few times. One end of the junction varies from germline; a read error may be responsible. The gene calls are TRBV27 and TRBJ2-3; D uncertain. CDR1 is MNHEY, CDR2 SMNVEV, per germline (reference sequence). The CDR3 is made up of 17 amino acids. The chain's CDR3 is CSSSPPTVGFPTDTQYF. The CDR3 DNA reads TGTTCCAGCAGTCCACCAACAGTGGGATTCCCGACGGATACGCAGTATTTT.

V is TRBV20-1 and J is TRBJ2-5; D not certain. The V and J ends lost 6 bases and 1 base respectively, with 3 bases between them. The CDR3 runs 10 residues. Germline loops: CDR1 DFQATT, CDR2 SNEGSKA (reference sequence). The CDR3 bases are TGCAGTGCAAGCCAAGAGACCCAGTACTTC. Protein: CSASQETQYF.

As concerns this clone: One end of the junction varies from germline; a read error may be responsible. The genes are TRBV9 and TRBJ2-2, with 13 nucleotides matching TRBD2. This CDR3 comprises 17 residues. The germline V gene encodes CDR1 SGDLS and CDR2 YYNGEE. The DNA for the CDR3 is TGTGCCAGCAGCTTAGGACTAGCGGGAGTGAACACCGTGGAGCTGTTTTTT. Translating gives CASSLGLAGVNTVELFF.

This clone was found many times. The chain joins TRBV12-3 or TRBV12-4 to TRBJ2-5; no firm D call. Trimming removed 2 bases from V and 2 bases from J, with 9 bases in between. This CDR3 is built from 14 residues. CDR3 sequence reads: CASSLMGGQETQYF. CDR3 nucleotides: TGTGCCAGCAGTTTAATGGGCGGACAAGAGACCCAGTACTTC.

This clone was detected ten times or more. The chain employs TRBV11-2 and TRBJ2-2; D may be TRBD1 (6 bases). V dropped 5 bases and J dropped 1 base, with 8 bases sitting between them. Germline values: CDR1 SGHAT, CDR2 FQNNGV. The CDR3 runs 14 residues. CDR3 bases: TGTGCCAGCAGCCCGACAGGGAACACCGGGGAGCTGTTTTTT. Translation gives CASSPTGNTGELFF.

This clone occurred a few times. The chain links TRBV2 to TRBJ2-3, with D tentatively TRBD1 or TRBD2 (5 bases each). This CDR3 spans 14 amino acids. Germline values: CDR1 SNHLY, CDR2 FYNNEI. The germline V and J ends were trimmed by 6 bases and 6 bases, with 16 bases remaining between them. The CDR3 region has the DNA TGTGCCAGCAGCGAGACGAGGGGTGGGGATACGCAGTATTTT. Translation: CASSETRGGDTQYF.

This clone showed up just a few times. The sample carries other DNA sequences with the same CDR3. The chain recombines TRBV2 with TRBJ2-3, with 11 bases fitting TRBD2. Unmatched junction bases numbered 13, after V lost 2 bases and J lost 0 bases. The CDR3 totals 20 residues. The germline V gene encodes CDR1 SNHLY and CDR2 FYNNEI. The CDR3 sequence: CASSEWAGTSGGGSTDTQYF. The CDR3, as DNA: TGTGCCAGCAGTGAATGGGCGGGGACTAGCGGTGGGGGTAGCACAGATACGCAGTATTTT.

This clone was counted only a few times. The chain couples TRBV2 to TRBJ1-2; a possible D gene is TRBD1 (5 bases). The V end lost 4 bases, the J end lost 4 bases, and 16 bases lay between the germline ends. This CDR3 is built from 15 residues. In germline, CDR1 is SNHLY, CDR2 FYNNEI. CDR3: CASSGETGLIYGYTF. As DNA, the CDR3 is TGTGCCAGCAGTGGGGAGACGGGACTAATCTATGGCTACACCTTC. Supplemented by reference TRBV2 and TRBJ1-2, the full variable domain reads EPEVTQTPSHQVTQMGQEVILRCVPISNHLYFYWYRQILGQKVEFLVSFYNNEISEKSEIFDDQFSVERPDGSNFTLKIRSTKLEDSAMYFCASSGETGLIYGYTFGSGTRLTVV.

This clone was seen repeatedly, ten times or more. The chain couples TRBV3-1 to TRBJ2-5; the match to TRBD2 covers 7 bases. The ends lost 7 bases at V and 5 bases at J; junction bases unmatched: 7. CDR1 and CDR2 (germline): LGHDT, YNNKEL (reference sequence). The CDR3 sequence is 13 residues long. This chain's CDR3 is CASTPGGGETQYF. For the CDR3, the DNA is TGTGCCAGCACCCCCGGGGGAGGGGAGACCCAGTACTTC.